A selection of T cell receptor beta chains follows, all from one sample in a study of CD8 T cells in Susac syndrome. TCRdb independently ran MiXCR on the immunoSEQ multiplex PCR reads; one entry per CDR3 protein. The sample yields approximately 220,000 distinct CDR3 sequences, roughly 90% seen once. Source material: CD8+ T cells from PBMCs. The receptors were gathered from a human donor with multiple sclerosis. The CDR3 runs from the conserved cysteine through the conserved F or W. A D gene is named only where the DNA matches it firmly. Clone size is stated in some rows and not others, as once, few, many or a class when expanded.

>TRBD2|-|TRBV29-1|TRBJ2-7
TGCAGCGTTCGAGCGGGAGATAGATACGAGCAGTACTTC
CSVRAGDRYEQYF
>-|-|TRBV9|TRBJ2-2
TGTGCCAGCGGGGGTGGGCAGGGAAAGGTAACCGGGGAGCTGTTTTTT
CASGGGQGKVTGELFF
>-|-|TRBV7-3|TRBJ1-3
TGTGCCAGCAGCTACCAGGGACGTTCATCTGGAAACACCATATATTTT
CASSYQGRSSGNTIYF
>TRBD2|-|TRBV12-3/TRBV12-4|TRBJ2-4
TGTGCCAGCAGTTTAGGGACTAGCGGGAGCAACATTCAGTACTTC
CASSLGTSGSNIQYF
>-|-|TRBV27|TRBJ1-2
TGTGCCAGCAGTTTAGGGGGGGAGGGTGGCTACACCTTC
CASSLGGEGGYTF
>-|-|TRBV7-9|TRBJ1-2
TGTGCCAGCAGCGGAGCGTGGAGAGGGGACGGCTACACCTTC
CASSGAWRGDGYTF
>TRBD2|-|TRBV9|TRBJ2-1
TGTGCCAGCAGCCGGGGAGGGATCAATGAGCAGTTCTTC
CASSRGGINEQFF
>-|-|TRBV27|TRBJ1-2
TGTGCCAGCAGTTCCTACCCACGGGGACCTTATGGCTACACCTTC
CASSSYPRGPYGYTF
>-|-|TRBV29-1|TRBJ2-1
TGCAGCGTTGAAGATCAAGGGGGTGAGCAGTTCTTC
CSVEDQGGEQFF
>-|-|TRBV2|TRBJ2-7
TGTGCCAGCAGGGCCAGGGGGGTTAGAGTCTACGAGCAGTACTTC
CASRARGVRVYEQYF
>-|-|TRBV25-1|TRBJ2-5
TGTGCCAGCAGTGAATGGGCAGAAGAGACCCAGTACTTC
CASSEWAEETQYF
>TRBD2|-|TRBV30|TRBJ2-1
TGTGCCTGGAGTGTACCGGGACTAGCGGGGCCTAGCCATGAGCAGTTCTTC
CAWSVPGLAGPSHEQFF
>-|-|TRBV13|TRBJ1-1
TGTGCCAGCAGCTTACATCCGGAGACTGAAGCTTTCTTT
CASSLHPETEAFF
>TRBD2|-|TRBV4-3|TRBJ2-7
TGCGCCAGCAGCCAAGATGTAACTAGCGGGAGTTCCGAGCAGTACTTC
CASSQDVTSGSSEQYF
>-|-|TRBV29-1|TRBJ2-3
TGCAGCGTTGAGGGGATCCTCGGGGATACGCAGTATTTT
CSVEGILGDTQYF
>TRBD1|-|TRBV11-2|TRBJ2-7
TGTGCCAGCAGCCCCGGGACAGGGCTCTTCGAGCAGTACTTC
CASSPGTGLFEQYF
>TRBD2|-|TRBV13|TRBJ2-1
TGTGCCAGCAGCTTAAGGATGGGGGGGACCAATGAGCAGTTCTTC
CASSLRMGGTNEQFF
>-|-|TRBV7-9|TRBJ2-6
TGTGCCAGCAGCTTAGCGGTCATGAGCTCTGGGGCCAACGTCCTGACTTTC
CASSLAVMSSGANVLTF
>-|-|TRBV19|TRBJ2-7
TGTGCCAGTAGTACCGACAGGTCCTTACCCTACGAGCAGTACTTC
CASSTDRSLPYEQYF
>-|-|TRBV13|TRBJ2-7
TGTGCCAGCAGCCCGACTAGACGTGTCTACGAGCAGTACTTC
CASSPTRRVYEQYF
>-|-|TRBV20-1|TRBJ2-1
TGCAGTGCCATTAGCGTAAACTCCTACAATGAGCAGTTCTTC
CSAISVNSYNEQFF
>-|-|TRBV2|TRBJ1-2
TGTGCCAGCAGTGAAACCGAAGGCTATGGCTACACCTTC
CASSETEGYGYTF
>-|-|TRBV6-5|TRBJ1-1
TGTGCCAGCAGAGGACAGATGAACACTGAAGCTTTCTTT
CASRGQMNTEAFF
>-|-|TRBV7-3|TRBJ2-3
TGTGCCAGCAGTCCCTACTCCACAGATACGCAGTATTTT
CASSPYSTDTQYF
>TRBD1|-|TRBV2|TRBJ1-1
TGTGCCAGCAGGGGGAGGGGGCGACTGTACACTGAAGCTTTCTTT
CASRGRGRLYTEAFF
>-|once|TRBV9|TRBJ2-3
TGTGCCAGCAGCTCCTGGGGGGGCACAGATACGCAGTATTTT
CASSSWGGTDTQYF
>-|-|TRBV20-1|TRBJ2-7
TGCAGTGCTACGACAACCCTCTCCTACGAGCAGTACTTC
CSATTTLSYEQYF
>TRBD1|-|TRBV6-6|TRBJ1-1
TGTGCCAGTTTTGACAGGGTGAACACTGAAGCTTTCTTT
CASFDRVNTEAFF
>-|-|TRBV5-4|TRBJ2-6
TGTGCCAGCAGCCCTCACCCTGGGGCCAACGTCCTGACTTTC
CASSPHPGANVLTF
>-|once|TRBV7-9|TRBJ1-1
TGTGCCAGCAGCGCTTCCGCTGAAGCTTTCTTT
CASSASAEAFF
>-|-|TRBV9|TRBJ2-2
TGTGCCAGCAGCGTAGAGGGAAACACCGGGGAGCTGTTTTTT
CASSVEGNTGELFF